This record looks at one T cell receptor (beta chain) sequence and its context. This sample was taken from a study of T cells in Graves' hyperthyroidism and ophthalmopathy. TCR beta CDR3 regions were amplified from RNA transcripts. Primed by the HTBI set, a first-round RT-PCR was run on the TCR CDR3. TCRdb processed the multiplex PCR reads anew with MiXCR; each CDR3 protein has one entry. In the table there are hundreds of thousands of distinct CDR3 sequences, 16% of which are singletons. Each ophthalmopathy patient scored at least 3 on the Clinical Activity Score and at least 4 on NOSPECS grade, with duration under 3 months. Diagnostic decisions used clinical symptoms, serum thyroxine and TRAb, thyroid ultrasound and orbital computed tomography. PBMCs were obtained from over 8.5 ml fresh peripheral blood. V shed 3 bases, J shed 5 bases, and the junction held 3 bases outside the gene matches. Germline CDR1 KGHSH, CDR2 LQKENI. The CDR3 runs 14 residues.

The TCR sequence derives from a middle-aged woman with Graves' ophthalmopathy. The chain employs TRBV18 and TRBJ2-3; 9 bases are a match to TRBD1. Sequencing was done on a sample of blood. CDR3 DNA sequence: TGTGCCAGCTCACCGGGACAGGGAAAAGATACGCAGTATTTT. The encoded protein is CASSPGQGKDTQYF.